This T cell receptor beta chain was observed in a study of blood T cells in healthy people across ages. Then a second PCR, running roughly 7 to 11 cycles, was carried out with a sample-barcoded 5' primer and a J-beta primer mix. TCRdb re-derived calls from the 5' RACE reads in MiXCR, one entry per CDR3 protein. The table lists hundreds of thousands of distinct CDR3 sequences, roughly 49% of them singletons, with roughly a third in the top ten. This CDR3 contains 16 residues. V gave up 4 bases and J gave up 0 bases; unmatched junction bases: 9. The germline CDR1 and CDR2 sequences are SEHNR and FQNEAQ (reference sequence). This clonotype occurred a few times.

The TCR sequence derives from an older woman in good health. The sequencing input was blood. The chain combines TRBV7-9 with TRBJ2-7; 7 nucleotides agree with TRBD1. The chain's CDR3 is CASSSNRGKSSYEQYF. The DNA of the CDR3 is TGTGCCAGCAGCTCCAACAGGGGTAAGAGCTCCTACGAGCAGTACTTC.